A selection of T cell receptor beta chains follows, all from one sample in a study of OX40 agonist ivuxolimab in advanced cancers. Method: immunoSEQ multiplex PCR; TCRdb's copy keeps in-frame clones and lacks some. The sample lists about 59,000 clones; around 84% were seen once. The source was CD4+ or CD8+ T cells sorted from blood, collected in a trial of the OX40 agonist ivuxolimab. Receptor source: an adult with an advanced solid tumor such as melanoma, head and neck, liver or kidney cancer. Both conserved end residues are part of each CDR3. Clone sizes are given selectively: once, few, many, or a class where the clone is expanded.

clone size: .
V gene: TRBV5-6
CDR3 protein: CASSSWTGPNSPLHF

clone size: .
V gene: TRBV4-2
CDR3 protein: CASSQTAGFGRGSNQPQHF

clone size: .
V gene: TRBV2
CDR3 protein: CASKDDSYEQYF

clone size: .
V gene: TRBV11-2
CDR3 protein: CASRPLSGRVNEQFF

clone size: .
V gene: TRBV19
CDR3 protein: CASSTTSGRADVNEQFF

clone size: .
V gene: TRBV11-2
CDR3 protein: CASSSQGLAGVYNEQFF

clone size: few
V gene: TRBV7-9
CDR3 protein: CASSFWPGKETQYF

clone size: .
V gene: TRBV18
CDR3 protein: CASSPLGGSSGNTIYF

clone size: .
V gene: TRBV19
CDR3 protein: CASSLRTSGRAVNEQFF

clone size: .
V gene: TRBV13
CDR3 protein: CATLKDAGGAIDEQYF

clone size: .
V gene: TRBV4-3
CDR3 protein: CASSQRLDRSPQHF

clone size: .
V gene: TRBV5-5
CDR3 protein: CASSLSFPPVQETQYF

clone size: few
V gene: TRBV21-1
CDR3 protein: CASIPTQYF

clone size: .
V gene: TRBV6-5
CDR3 protein: CASSYLGQGIDEQYF

clone size: .
V gene: TRBV10-3
CDR3 protein: CAISDAGRTYEQYF

clone size: .
V gene: TRBV2
CDR3 protein: CASSEDSGTRETQYF

clone size: .
V gene: TRBV19
CDR3 protein: CASSSPGHNTGELFF

clone size: .
V gene: TRBV29-1
CDR3 protein: CTYNRDQERAQYF

clone size: .
V gene: TRBV4-1
CDR3 protein: CASSPSGTSGRGSNEQYF

clone size: .
V gene: TRBV29-1
CDR3 protein: CSVLQGGTDTQYF

clone size: once
V gene: TRBV7-8
CDR3 protein: CASSFGRTYEQYF

clone size: .
V gene: TRBV4-1
CDR3 protein: CASSRLTGDGQPQHF

clone size: .
V gene: TRBV5-4
CDR3 protein: CASSFDSLRDTQYF

clone size: few
V gene: TRBV5-1
CDR3 protein: CASSLNTGASTDTQYF

clone size: few
V gene: TRBV7-8
CDR3 protein: CASSFSEGGQGSGYTF

clone size: .
V gene: TRBV7-6
CDR3 protein: CASSLARGRKLFF

clone size: .
V gene: TRBV29-1
CDR3 protein: CSVADSAGSYEQYF

clone size: few
V gene: TRBV5-1
CDR3 protein: CASSEPNSPLHF

clone size: .
V gene: TRBV14
CDR3 protein: CASSSQGAESNEQFF

clone size: .
V gene: TRBV5-4
CDR3 protein: CASSRGDVEGRTGELFF

clone size: few
V gene: TRBV9
CDR3 protein: CASSVQSQGPGNTIYF

clone size: .
V gene: TRBV6-1
CDR3 protein: CASSEALRRGGHDEQFF

clone size: .
V gene: TRBV15
CDR3 protein: CATSRVGSNEKLFF

clone size: .
V gene: TRBV5-1
CDR3 protein: CASSPGTGTETQYF

clone size: .
V gene: TRBV5-8
CDR3 protein: CASSLDRDGDTQYF

clone size: .
V gene: TRBV4-3
CDR3 protein: CASSQARGGNTIYF

clone size: .
V gene: TRBV10-1
CDR3 protein: CASSEGGEAFF

clone size: .
V gene: TRBV2
CDR3 protein: CASGLAGGGYNEQFF

clone size: .
V gene: TRBV5-1
CDR3 protein: CASSETGGSNQPQHF

clone size: .
V gene: TRBV10-3
CDR3 protein: CAISESGGRRYEQYF

clone size: .
V gene: TRBV5-1
CDR3 protein: CASSPGLAGVSYEQYF

clone size: .
V gene: TRBV10-2
CDR3 protein: CASRETGINTEAFF

clone size: .
V gene: TRBV5-6
CDR3 protein: CASSFGNSPLHF

clone size: .
V gene: TRBV6-1
CDR3 protein: CASSVLAGLTYNEQFF

clone size: few
V gene: TRBV6-4
CDR3 protein: CASSEQWDTEAFF

clone size: few
V gene: TRBV5-8
CDR3 protein: CASSLTSGVYEQYF

clone size: .
V gene: TRBV6-5
CDR3 protein: CASSYSPEGGAEAFF

clone size: .
V gene: TRBV11-2
CDR3 protein: CASSLDLAATAGGNTIYF

clone size: .
V gene: TRBV27
CDR3 protein: CASSDRGPPGSPLHF

clone size: few
V gene: TRBV2
CDR3 protein: CASSSVTGGVEAFF

clone size: .
V gene: TRBV6-6
CDR3 protein: CASSYRTDSNQPQHF

clone size: .
V gene: TRBV11-2
CDR3 protein: CASSLGEREQFF

clone size: once
V gene: TRBV9
CDR3 protein: CASSPLRGGLGNTGELFF

clone size: few
V gene: TRBV11-2
CDR3 protein: CASSQRGPVWTDTQYF

clone size: .
V gene: TRBV28
CDR3 protein: CASSPIPRDRNQPQHF

clone size: .
V gene: TRBV6-1
CDR3 protein: CARGNGYTQYF

clone size: .
V gene: TRBV19
CDR3 protein: CASSTRQAKNIQYF

clone size: .
V gene: TRBV29-1
CDR3 protein: CSVVNSGIDYGYTF

clone size: .
V gene: TRBV18
CDR3 protein: CASSRPGTATYEQYF